This TCR beta chain derives from a study of blood T cell repertoires in COVID-19. Turning to the study itself: Samples taken during acute and convalescent COVID-19 were collected in the United States, Italy and Spain.

TCRdb's table, derived via immunoSEQ multiplex PCR, lists solely in-frame clones and lacks some. This table holds some 150,000 clones, approximately 89% found once. The TCR originated in a human donor in a cohort sampled during active COVID-19. What was sequenced was peripheral blood.

This chain's CDR3 is CASSEVRGFYGYTF. The CDR3 coding sequence is TGTGCCAGCAGTGAAGTTCGGGGTTTCTATGGCTACACCTTC. This rearrangement joins TRBV6-1 to TRBJ1-2, with no clear D. CDR1 and CDR2 (germline): MNHNS, SASEGT. The CDR3 runs to 14 residues. V lost 1 base and J 4 bases, leaving 10 bases between the germline ends.